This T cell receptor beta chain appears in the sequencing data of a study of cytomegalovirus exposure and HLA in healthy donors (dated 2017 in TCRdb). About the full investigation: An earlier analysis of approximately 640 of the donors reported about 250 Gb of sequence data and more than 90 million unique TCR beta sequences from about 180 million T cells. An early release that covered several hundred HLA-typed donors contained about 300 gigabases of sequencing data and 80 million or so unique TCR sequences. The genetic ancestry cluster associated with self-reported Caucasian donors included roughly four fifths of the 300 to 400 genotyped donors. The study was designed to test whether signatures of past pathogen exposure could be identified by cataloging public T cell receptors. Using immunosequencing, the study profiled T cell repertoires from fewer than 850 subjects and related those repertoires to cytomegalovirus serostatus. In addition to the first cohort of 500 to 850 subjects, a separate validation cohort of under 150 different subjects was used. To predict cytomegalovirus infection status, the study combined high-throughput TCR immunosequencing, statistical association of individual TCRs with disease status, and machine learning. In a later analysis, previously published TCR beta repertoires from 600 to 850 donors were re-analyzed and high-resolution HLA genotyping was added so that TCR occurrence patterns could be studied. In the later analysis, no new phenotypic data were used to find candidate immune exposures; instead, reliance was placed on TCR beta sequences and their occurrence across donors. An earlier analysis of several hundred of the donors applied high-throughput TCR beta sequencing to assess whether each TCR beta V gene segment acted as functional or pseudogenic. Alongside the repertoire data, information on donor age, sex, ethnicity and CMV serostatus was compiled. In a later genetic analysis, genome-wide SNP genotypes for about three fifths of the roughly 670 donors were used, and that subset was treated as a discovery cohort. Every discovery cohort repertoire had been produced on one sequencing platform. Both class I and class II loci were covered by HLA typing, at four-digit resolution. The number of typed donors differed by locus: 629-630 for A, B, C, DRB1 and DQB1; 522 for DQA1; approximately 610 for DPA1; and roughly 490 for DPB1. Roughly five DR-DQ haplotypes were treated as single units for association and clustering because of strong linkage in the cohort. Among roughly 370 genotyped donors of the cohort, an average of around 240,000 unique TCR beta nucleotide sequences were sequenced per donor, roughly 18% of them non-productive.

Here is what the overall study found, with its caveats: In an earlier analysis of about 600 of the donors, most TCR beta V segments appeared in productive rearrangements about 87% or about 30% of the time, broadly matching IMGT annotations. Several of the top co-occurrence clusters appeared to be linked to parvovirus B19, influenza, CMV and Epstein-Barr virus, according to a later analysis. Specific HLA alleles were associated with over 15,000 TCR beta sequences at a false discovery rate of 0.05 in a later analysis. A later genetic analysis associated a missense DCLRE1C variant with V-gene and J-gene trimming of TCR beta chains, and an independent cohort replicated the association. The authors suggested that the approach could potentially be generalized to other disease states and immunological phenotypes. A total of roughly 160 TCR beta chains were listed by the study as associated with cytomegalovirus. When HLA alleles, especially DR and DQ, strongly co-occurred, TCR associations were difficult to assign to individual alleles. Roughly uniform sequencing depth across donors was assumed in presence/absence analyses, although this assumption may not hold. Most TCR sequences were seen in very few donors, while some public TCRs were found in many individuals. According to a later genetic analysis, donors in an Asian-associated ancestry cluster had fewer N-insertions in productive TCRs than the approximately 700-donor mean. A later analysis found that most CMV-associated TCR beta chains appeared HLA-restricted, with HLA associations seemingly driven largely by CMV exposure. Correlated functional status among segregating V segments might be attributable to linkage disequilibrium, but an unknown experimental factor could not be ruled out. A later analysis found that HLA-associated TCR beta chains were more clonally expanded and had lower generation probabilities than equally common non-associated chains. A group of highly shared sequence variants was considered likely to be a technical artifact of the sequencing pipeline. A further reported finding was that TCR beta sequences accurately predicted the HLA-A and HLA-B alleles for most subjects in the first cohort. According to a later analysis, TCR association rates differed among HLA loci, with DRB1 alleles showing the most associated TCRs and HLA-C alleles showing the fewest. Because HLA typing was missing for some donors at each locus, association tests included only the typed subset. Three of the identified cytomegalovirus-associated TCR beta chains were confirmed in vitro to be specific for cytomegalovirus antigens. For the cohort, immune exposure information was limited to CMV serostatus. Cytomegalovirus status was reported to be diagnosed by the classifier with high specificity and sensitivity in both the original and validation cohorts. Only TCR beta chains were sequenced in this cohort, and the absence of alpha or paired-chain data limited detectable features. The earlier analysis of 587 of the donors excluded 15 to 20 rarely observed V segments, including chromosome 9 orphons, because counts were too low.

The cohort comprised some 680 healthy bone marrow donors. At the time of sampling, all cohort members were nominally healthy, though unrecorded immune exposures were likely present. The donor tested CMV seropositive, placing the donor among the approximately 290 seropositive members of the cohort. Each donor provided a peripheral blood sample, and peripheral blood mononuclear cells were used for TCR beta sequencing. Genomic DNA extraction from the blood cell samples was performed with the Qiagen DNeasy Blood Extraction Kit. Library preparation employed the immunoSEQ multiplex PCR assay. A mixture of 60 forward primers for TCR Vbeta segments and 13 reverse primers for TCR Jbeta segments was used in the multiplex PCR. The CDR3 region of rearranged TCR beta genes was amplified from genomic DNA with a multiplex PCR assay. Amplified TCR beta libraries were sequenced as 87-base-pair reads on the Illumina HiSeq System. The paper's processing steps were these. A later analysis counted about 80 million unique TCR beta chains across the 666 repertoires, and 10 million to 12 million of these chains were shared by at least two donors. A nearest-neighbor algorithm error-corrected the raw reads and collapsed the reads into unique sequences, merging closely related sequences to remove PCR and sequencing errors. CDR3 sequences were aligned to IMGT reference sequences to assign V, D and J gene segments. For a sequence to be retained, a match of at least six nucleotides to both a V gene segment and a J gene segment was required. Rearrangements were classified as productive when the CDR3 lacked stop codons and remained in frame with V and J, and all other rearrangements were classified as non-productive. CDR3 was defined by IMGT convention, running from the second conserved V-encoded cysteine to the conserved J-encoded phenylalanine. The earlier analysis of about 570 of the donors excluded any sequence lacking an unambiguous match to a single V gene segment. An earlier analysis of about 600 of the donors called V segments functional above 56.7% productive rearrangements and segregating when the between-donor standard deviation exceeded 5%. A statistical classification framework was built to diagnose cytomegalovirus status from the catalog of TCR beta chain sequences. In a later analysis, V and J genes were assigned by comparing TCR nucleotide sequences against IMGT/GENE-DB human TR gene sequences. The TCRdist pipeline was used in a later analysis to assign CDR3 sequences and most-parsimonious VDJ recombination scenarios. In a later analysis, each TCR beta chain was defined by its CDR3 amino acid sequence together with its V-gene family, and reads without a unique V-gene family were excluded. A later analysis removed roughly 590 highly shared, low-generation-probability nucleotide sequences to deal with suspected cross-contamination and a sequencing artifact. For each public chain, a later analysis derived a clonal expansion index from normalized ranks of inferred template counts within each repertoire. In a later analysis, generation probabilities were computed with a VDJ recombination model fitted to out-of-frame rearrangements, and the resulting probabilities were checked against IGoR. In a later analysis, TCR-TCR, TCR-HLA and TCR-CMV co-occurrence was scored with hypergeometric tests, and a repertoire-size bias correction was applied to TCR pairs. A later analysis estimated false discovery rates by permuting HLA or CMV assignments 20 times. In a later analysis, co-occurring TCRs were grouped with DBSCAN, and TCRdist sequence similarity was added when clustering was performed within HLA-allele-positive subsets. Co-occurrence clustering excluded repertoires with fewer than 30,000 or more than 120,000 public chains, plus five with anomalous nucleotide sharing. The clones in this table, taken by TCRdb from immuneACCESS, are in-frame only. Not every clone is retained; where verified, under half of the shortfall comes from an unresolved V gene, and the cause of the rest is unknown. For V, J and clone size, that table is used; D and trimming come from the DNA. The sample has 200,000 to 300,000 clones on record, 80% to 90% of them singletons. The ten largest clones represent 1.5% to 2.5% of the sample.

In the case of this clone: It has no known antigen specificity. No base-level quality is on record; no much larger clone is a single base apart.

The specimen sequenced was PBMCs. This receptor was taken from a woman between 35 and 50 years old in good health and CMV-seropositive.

Here the CDR3 is given as CASSPGTSTNEQFF. The DNA reads TGCGCCAGCAGTCCCGGGACTAGCACGAATGAGCAGTTCTTC. The chain joins TRBV5-1 to TRBJ2-1, with 9 middle bases fitting TRBD2. The germline V gene sets CDR1 to SGHRS and CDR2 to YFSETQ. The CDR3 has 14 amino acids, counting the end cysteine and phenylalanine. Only the CDR3 DNA stays, 42 bases, in frame from base 1. Relative to germline, V is missing 5 bases and J is missing 7 bases, with 7 bases of the junction outside any gene match.